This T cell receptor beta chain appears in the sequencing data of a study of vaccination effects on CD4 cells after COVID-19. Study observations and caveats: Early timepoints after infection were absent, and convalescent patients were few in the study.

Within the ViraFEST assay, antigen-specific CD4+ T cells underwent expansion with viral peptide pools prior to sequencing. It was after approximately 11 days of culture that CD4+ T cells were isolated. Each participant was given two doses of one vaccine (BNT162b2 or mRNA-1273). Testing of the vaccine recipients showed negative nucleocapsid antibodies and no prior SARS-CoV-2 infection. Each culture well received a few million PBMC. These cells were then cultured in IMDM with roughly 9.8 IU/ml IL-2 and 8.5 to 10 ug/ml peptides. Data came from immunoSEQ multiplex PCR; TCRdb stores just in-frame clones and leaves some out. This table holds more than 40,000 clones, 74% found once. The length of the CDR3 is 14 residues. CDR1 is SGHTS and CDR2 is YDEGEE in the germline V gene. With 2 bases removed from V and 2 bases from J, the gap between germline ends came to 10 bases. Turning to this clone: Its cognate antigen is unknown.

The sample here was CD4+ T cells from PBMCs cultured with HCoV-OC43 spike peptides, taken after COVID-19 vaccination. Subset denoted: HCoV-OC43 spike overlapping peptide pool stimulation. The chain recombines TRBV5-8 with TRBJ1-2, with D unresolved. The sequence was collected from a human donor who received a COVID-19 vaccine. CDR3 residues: CASSLVTVNYGYTF. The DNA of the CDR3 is TGTGCCAGCAGCTTAGTCACTGTGAACTATGGCTACACCTTC.